The clone carrying this T cell receptor (beta chain) appeared many times. Genomic DNA acted as the template from which TCR beta VDJ combination and CDR3 sequence profiling were carried out. One entry per CDR3 protein results from TCRdb running MiXCR on the reads. The sample includes 150,000 to 200,000 distinct CDR3 sequences, under 55% of them seen just once. Germline CDR1 is DFQATT and CDR2 is SNEGSKA (reference sequence). The CDR3 has 13 amino acids. Trimming stripped 5 bases from V and 8 bases from J, with 15 bases between. This entry comes from a study of CD8+CD57+ T cells in acquired aplastic anemia.

The sequence derives from a human donor in good health. The specimen sequenced was sorted CD4+, CD8+, or CD8+CD57+ T cells (not recorded which) from PBMCs. The J gene is TRBJ1-4, the V gene TRBV20-1, with TRBD1 as a possible D gene (5 bases). The CDR3 region is CSARRAGMEKLFF. DNA of the CDR3: TGCAGTGCTCGCAGGGCTGGAATGGAAAAACTGTTTTTT.